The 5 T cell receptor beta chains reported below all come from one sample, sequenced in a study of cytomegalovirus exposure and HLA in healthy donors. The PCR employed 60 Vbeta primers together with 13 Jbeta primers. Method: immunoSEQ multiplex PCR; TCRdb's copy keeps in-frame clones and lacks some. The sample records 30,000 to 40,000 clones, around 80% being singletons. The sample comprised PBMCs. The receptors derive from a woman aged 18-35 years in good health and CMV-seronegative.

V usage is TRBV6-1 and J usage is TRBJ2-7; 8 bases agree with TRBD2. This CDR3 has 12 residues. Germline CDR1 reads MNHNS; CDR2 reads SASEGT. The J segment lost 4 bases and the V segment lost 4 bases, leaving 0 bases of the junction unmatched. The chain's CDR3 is CASSGLAYEQYF. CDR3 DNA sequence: TGTGCCAGCAGTGGACTAGCGTACGAGCAGTACTTC.

The CDR3 spells CASSPASDRPMGGYTF. The CDR3 DNA reads as TGTGCCAGCAGCCCTGCCTCGGACAGGCCTATGGGTGGCTACACCTTC. This chain joins TRBV6-6 and TRBJ1-2; 7 nucleotides match TRBD1. This CDR3 has 16 amino acids. Germline V CDR1 and CDR2: MNHNY, SVGAGI (reference sequence). V gave up 6 bases and J gave up 7 bases; unmatched junction bases: 17.

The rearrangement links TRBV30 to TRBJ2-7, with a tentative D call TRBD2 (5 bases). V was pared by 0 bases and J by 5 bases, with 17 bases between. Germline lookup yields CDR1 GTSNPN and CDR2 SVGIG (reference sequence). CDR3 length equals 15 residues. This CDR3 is CAWSVPGGPLNEQYF. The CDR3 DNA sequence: TGTGCCTGGAGTGTACCAGGCGGGCCACTAAACGAGCAGTACTTC.

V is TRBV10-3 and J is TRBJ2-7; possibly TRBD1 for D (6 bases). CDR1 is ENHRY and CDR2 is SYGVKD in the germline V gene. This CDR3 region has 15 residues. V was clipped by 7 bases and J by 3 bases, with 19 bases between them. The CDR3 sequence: CAITPRQVADYEQYF. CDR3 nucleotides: TGTGCCATCACCCCCCGACAGGTCGCCGACTACGAGCAGTACTTC.

Here the CDR3 DNA reads TGTGCCAGCAGCTTGGCCAGGGATCAGCCCCAGCATTTT. Amino acids: CASSLARDQPQHF. The chain has TRBV7-2 and TRBJ1-5; tentative D call: TRBD1 (5 bases). The CDR3 runs to 13 residues. V was pared by 3 bases and J by 5 bases, with 8 bases between. Germline values: CDR1 SGHTA, CDR2 FQGNSA.